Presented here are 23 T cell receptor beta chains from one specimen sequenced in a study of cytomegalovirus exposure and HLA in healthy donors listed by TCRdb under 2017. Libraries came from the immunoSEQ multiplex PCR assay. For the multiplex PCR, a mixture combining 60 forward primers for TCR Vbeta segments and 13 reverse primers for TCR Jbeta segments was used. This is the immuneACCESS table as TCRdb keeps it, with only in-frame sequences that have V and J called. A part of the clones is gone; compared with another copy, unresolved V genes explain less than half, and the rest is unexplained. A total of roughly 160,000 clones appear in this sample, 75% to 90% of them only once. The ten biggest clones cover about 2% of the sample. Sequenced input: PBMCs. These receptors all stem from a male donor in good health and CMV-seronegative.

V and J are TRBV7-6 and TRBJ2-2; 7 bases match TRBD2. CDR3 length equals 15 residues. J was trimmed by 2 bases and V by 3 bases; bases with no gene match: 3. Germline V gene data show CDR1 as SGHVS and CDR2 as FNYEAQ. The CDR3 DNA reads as TGTGCCAGCAGCTTCGGCGGGGGAAACACCGGGGAGCTGTTTTTT. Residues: CASSFGGGNTGELFF.

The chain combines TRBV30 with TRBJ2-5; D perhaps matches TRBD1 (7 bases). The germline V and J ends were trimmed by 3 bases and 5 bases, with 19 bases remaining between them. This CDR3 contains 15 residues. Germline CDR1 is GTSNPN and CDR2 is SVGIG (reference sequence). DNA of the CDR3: TGTGCCTGGAGCGCAGGGGGGTTCGGCCACGAGACCCAGTACTTC. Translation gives CAWSAGGFGHETQYF.

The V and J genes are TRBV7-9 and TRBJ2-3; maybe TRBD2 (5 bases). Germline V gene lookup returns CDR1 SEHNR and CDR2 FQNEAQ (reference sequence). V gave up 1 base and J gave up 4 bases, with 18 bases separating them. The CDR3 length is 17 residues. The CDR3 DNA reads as TGTGCCAGCAGCTTAGGGACGGACCCGGGATTCCCAGATACGCAGTATTTT. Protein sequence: CASSLGTDPGFPDTQYF.

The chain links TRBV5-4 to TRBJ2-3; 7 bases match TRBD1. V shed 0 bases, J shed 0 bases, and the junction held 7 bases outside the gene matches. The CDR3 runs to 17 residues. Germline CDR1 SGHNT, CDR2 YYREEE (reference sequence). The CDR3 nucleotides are TGTGCCAGCAGCTTGGTGGCAGGGGGTTTTAGCACAGATACGCAGTATTTT. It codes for CASSLVAGGFSTDTQYF.

CDR3: CASSLFLTGELFF. CDR3 in DNA: TGTGCCAGCAGCTTGTTCCTCACCGGGGAGCTGTTTTTT. This chain links TRBV5-4 with TRBJ2-2; D not certain. Trimming stripped 1 base from V and 4 bases from J, with 5 bases between. The CDR3 is 13 residues long. Germline values: CDR1 SGHNT, CDR2 YYREEE (reference sequence).

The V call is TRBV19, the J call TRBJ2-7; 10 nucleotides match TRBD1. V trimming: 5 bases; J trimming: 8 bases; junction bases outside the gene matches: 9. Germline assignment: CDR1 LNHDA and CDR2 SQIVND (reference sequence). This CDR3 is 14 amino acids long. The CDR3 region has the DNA TGTGCCAGTAGTCCCGGACAGGGGGTTACGAAGCAGTACTTC. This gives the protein CASSPGQGVTKQYF. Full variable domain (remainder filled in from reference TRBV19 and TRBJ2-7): DGGITQSPKYLFRKEGQNVTLSCEQNLNHDAMYWYRQDPGQGLRLIYYSQIVNDFQKGDIAEGYSVSREKKESFPLTVTSAQKNPTAFYLCASSPGQGVTKQYFGPGTRLTVT.

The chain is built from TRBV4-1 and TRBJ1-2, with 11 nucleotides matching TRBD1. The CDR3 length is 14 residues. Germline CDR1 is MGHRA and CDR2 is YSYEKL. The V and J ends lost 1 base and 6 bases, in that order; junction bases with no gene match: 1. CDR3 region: CASSQGTGGNGYTF. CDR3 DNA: TGCGCCAGCAGCCAAGGGACAGGGGGCAATGGCTACACCTTC.

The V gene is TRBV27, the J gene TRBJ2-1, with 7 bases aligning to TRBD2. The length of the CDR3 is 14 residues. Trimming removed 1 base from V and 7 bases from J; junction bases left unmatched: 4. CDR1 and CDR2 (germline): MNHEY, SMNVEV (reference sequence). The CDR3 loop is CASSLYGGRNEQFF. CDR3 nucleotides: TGTGCCAGCAGTTTATACGGGGGGAGGAATGAGCAGTTCTTC.

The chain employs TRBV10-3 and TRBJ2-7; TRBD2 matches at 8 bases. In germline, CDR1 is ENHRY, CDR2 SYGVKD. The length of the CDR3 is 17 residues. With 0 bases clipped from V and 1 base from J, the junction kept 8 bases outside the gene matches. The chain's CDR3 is CAISESLAGGRSYEQYF. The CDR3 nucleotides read TGTGCCATCAGTGAGTCACTGGCGGGGGGTAGGTCCTACGAGCAGTACTTC.

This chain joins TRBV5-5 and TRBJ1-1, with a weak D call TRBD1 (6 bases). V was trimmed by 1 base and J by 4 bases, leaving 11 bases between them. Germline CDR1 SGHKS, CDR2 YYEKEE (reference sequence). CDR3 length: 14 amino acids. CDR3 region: CASSLNRVGTEAFF. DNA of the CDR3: TGTGCCAGCAGCTTGAACAGGGTTGGCACTGAAGCTTTCTTT.

The CDR3 sequence is CASSGRQGWNTEAFF. The CDR3 region has the DNA TGTGCCAGTAGTGGCAGACAGGGTTGGAACACTGAAGCTTTCTTT. The chain links TRBV19 to TRBJ1-1; 7 bases line up with TRBD1. CDR1 and CDR2 (germline): LNHDA, SQIVND (reference sequence). This CDR3 spans 15 amino acids. The V segment lost 5 bases and the J segment 1 base; nucleotides outside the gene matches: 7. The full variable domain, with the rest looked up from reference TRBV19 and TRBJ1-1, is DGGITQSPKYLFRKEGQNVTLSCEQNLNHDAMYWYRQDPGQGLRLIYYSQIVNDFQKGDIAEGYSVSREKKESFPLTVTSAQKNPTAFYLCASSGRQGWNTEAFFGQGTRLTVV.

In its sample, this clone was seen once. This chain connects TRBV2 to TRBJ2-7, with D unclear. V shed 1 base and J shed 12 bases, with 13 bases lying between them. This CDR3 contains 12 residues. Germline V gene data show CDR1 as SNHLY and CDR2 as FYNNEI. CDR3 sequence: CASSEDVTPRYF. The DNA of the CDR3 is TGTGCCAGCAGTGAAGACGTAACGCCTAGGTACTTC. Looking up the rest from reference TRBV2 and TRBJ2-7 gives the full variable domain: EPEVTQTPSHQVTQMGQEVILRCVPISNHLYFYWYRQILGQKVEFLVSFYNNEISEKSEIFDDQFSVERPDGSNFTLKIRSTKLEDSAMYFCASSEDVTPRYFGPGTRLTVT.

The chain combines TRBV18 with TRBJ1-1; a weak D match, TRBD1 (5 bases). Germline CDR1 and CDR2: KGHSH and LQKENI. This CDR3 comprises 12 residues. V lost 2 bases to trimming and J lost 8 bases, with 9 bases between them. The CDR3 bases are TGTGCCAGCTCACCATCGACAGCCGAAGCTTTCTTT. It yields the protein CASSPSTAEAFF.

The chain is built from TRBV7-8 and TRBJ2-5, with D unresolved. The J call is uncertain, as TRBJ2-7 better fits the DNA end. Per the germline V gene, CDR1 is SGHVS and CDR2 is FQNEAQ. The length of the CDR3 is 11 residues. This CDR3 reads CASSLSSEQYF. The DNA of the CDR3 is TGTGCCAGCAGTCTATCTAGCGAGCAGTACTTC.

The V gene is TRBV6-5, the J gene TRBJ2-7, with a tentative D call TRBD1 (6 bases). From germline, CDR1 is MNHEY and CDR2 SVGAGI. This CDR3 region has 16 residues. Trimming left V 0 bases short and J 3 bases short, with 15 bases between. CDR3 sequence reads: CASSYSRQVGHYEQYF. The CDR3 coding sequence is TGTGCCAGCAGTTACTCGAGACAGGTCGGGCACTACGAGCAGTACTTC.

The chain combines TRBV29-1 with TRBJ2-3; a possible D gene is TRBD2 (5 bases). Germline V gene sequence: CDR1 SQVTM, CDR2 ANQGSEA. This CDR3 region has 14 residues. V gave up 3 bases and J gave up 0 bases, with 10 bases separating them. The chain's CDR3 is CSVEPSPSTDTQYF. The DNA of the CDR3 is TGCAGCGTTGAGCCTAGCCCTAGCACAGATACGCAGTATTTT.

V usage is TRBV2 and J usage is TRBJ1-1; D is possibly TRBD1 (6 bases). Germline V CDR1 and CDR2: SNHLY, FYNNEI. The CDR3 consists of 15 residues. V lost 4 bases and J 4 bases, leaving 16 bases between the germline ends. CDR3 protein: CASSVEQGSVTEAFF. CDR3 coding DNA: TGTGCCAGCAGTGTCGAACAGGGATCTGTCACTGAAGCTTTCTTT.

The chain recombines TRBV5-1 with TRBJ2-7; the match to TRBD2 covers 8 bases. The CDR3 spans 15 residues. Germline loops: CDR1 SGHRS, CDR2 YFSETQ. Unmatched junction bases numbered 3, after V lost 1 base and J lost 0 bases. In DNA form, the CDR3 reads TGCGCCAGCAGCTTGAATAGCGGGGTCTCCTACGAGCAGTACTTC. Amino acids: CASSLNSGVSYEQYF. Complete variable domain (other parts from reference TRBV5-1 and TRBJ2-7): KAGVTQTPRYLIKTRGQQVTLSCSPISGHRSVSWYQQTPGQGLQFLFEYFSETQRNKGNFPGRFSGRQFSNSRSEMNVSTLELGDSALYLCASSLNSGVSYEQYFGPGTRLTVT.

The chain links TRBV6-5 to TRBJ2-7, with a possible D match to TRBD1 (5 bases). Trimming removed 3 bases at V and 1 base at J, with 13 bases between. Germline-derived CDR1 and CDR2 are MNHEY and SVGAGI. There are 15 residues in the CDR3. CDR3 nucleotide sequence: TGTGCCAGCAGTTATGCCGACAGCTTATCCTACGAGCAGTACTTC. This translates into CASSYADSLSYEQYF.

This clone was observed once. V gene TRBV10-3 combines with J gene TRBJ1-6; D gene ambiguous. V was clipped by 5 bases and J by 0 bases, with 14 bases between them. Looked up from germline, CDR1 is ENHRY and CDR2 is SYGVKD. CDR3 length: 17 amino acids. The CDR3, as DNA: TGTGCCATCAGTACCGGGGAGGCAAGCTCCTATAATTCACCCCTCCACTTT. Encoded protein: CAISTGEASSYNSPLHF.

CDR3 loop: CAWRETGSRVAGGYTF. CDR3 sequence (DNA): TGTGCCTGGAGGGAGACAGGGAGTAGGGTGGCGGGAGGCTACACCTTC. This rearrangement joins TRBV30 to TRBJ1-2; 7 nucleotides agree with TRBD1. This CDR3 spans 16 amino acids. Germline assignment: CDR1 GTSNPN and CDR2 SVGIG (reference sequence). J gave up 8 bases and V 3 bases, and 18 bases lay outside the gene matches. Variable domain in full (rest from reference TRBV30 and TRBJ1-2): SQTIHQWPATLVQPVGSPLSLECTVEGTSNPNLYWYRQAAGRGLQLLFYSVGIGQISSEVPQNLSASRPQDRQFILSSKKLLLSDSGFYLCAWRETGSRVAGGYTFGSGTRLTVV.

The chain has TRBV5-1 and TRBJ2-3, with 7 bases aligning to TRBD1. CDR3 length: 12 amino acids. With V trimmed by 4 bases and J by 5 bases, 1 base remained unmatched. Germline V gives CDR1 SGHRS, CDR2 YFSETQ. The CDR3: CASSRDRDTQYF. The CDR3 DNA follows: TGCGCCAGCAGCCGGGACAGAGATACGCAGTATTTT.

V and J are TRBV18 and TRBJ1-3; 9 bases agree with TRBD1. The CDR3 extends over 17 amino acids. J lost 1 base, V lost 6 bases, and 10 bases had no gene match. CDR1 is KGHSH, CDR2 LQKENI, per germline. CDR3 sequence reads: CASSPTATGGSGNTIYF. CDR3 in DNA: TGTGCCAGCTCCCCTACCGCGACAGGGGGTTCTGGAAACACCATATATTTT.